The present entry profiles one T cell receptor (beta chain) with its context. The sample belongs to a study of T cell changes during pregnancy in multiple sclerosis. Generated by immunoSEQ multiplex PCR, the TCRdb table keeps only in-frame clones and is missing some. Of 25,000 to 35,000 clones in the sample, around 90% are singletons; the top ten hold about 0.45%. The starting material was CD4+ T cells from peripheral blood mononuclear cells, obtained in the second trimester of pregnancy. The TCR comes from a female donor in good health, enrolled as a control in a pregnancy study.

CDR3 sequence reads: CASSVQGSSGNTIYF. CDR3 nucleotides: TGTGCCAGCAGCGTACAGGGTAGCTCTGGAAACACCATATATTTT. This chain links TRBV7-9 with TRBJ1-3; D is possibly TRBD1 (6 bases). CDR1 and CDR2 (germline): SEHNR, FQNEAQ (reference sequence). With 5 bases removed from V and 0 bases from J, the gap between germline ends came to 11 bases. The CDR3 has 15 residues. Full variable domain (remainder filled in from reference TRBV7-9 and TRBJ1-3): DTGVSQNPRHKITKRGQNVTFRCDPISEHNRLYWYRQTLGQGPEFLTYFQNEAQLEKSRLLSDRFSAERPKGSFSTLEIQRTEQGDSAMYLCASSVQGSSGNTIYFGEGSWLTVV.